This passage covers 13 T cell receptor beta chains from one sample sequenced in a study of T cells after yellow fever vaccination. MiXCR, run by TCRdb on the 5' RACE reads, gives a single entry per CDR3 protein. The top ten clones hold 25% of a sample with 90,000 to 130,000 distinct CDR3 sequences, 8.4% of them seen once. The material sequenced was CD8+ T cells sorted from PBMCs, taken 45 days after the yellow fever booster vaccination. The receptor set was obtained from a man younger than 40 who received the YFV17D yellow fever vaccine.

At least ten counts were recorded for this clonotype. The chain employs TRBV7-9 and TRBJ2-3; D might be TRBD2 (5 bases). The germline V gene has CDR1 SEHNR and CDR2 FQNEAQ (reference sequence). V dropped 4 bases and J dropped 5 bases, with 13 bases sitting between them. The CDR3 totals 14 residues. For the CDR3, the DNA is TGTGCCAGCAGCTCCGCCAAGGAGGTAGATACGCAGTATTTT. As protein: CASSSAKEVDTQYF.

The J gene is TRBJ2-2, the V gene TRBV15, with 7 positions matching TRBD2. V lost 1 base and J lost 3; bases outside the gene matches: 8. The CDR3 spans 17 residues. Germline V gives CDR1 LNHNV, CDR2 YYDKDF (reference sequence). CDR3 in DNA: TGTGCCACCAGCAGAGGAAGAGGTGGGAGGGACACCGGGGAGCTGTTTTTT. Protein sequence: CATSRGRGGRDTGELFF. Combining the CDR3 with reference TRBV15 and TRBJ2-2 gives the whole variable domain DAMVIQNPRYQVTQFGKPVTLSCSQTLNHNVMYWYQQKSSQAPKLLFHYYDKDFNNEADTPDNFQSRRPNTSFCFLDIRSPGLGDTAMYLCATSRGRGGRDTGELFFGEGSRLTVL.

To note about this clonotype: Possible read error: a much larger clone is one base away. V and J are TRBV29-1 and TRBJ2-7, with 7 bases fitting TRBD2. From germline, CDR1 is SQVTM and CDR2 ANQGSEA. The CDR3 loop spans 13 amino acids. The J segment lost 4 bases and the V segment lost 7 bases, leaving 10 bases of the junction unmatched. The CDR3 nucleotides read TGCAGCGCCCTGGGGGGACTAAAGTACGAGCAGTACTTC. It yields the protein CSALGGLKYEQYF.

This clonotype was counted many times. The gene calls are TRBV7-3 and TRBJ2-1; D gene uncertain. The CDR3 totals 13 residues. V lost 5 bases and J lost 5, with 10 bases in between. Germline lookup yields CDR1 SGHTA and CDR2 FQGTGA. The CDR3 DNA sequence: TGTGCCAGCAGCCCTTCGGACCACAATGAGCAGTTCTTC. Its protein product is CASSPSDHNEQFF.

The rearrangement links TRBV10-2 to TRBJ2-7; 8 bases line up with TRBD1. The trim removed 10 bases at V and 6 bases at J, leaving 5 bases unmatched. This CDR3 has 11 amino acids. Germline CDR1 reads WSHSY; CDR2 reads SAAADI. The CDR3 nucleotides are TGCGCCACCTCAACAGGGGGCGAGCAGTACTTC. Translated: CATSTGGEQYF.

This clonotype was detected many times. This chain uses TRBV28 with TRBJ2-1; 8 nucleotides match TRBD1. J gave up 12 bases and V 8 bases, and 6 bases lay outside the gene matches. The CDR3 sequence is 11 residues long. Germline CDR1 reads MDHEN; CDR2 reads SYDVKM. The CDR3, as DNA: TGTGCCAGCGTCGGGACAGGACCGCAGTTCTTC. Translated, it gives CASVGTGPQFF.

This clonotype was observed at least ten times. In DNA, the CDR3 is TGTGCCAGCAGTCTCCCCGACGGGGTAGCGGATAGCAATCAGCCCCAGCATTTT. It specifies CASSLPDGVADSNQPQHF. This chain joins TRBV28 and TRBJ1-5; D remains unclear. This CDR3 comprises 18 residues. The V and J ends lost 5 bases and 0 bases respectively, with 20 bases between them. CDR1 is MDHEN, CDR2 SYDVKM, per germline.

This clonotype was seen repeatedly, ten times or more. The V call is TRBV4-2, the J call TRBJ2-7, with D possibly being TRBD2 (6 bases). The V gene's germline CDR1 is LGHNA and CDR2 YNFKEQ. CDR3 length equals 15 residues. The V end was cut by 1 base, the J end by 1 base, with 11 bases between. Here the CDR3 reads CASSQGRGPSYEQYF. CDR3 sequence (DNA): TGTGCCAGCAGCCAAGGGAGGGGACCGTCCTACGAGCAGTACTTC.

This clonotype was seen repeatedly, ten times or more. This chain uses TRBV20-1 with TRBJ2-7; 9 bases agree with TRBD2. The CDR3 contains 16 residues. Per the germline V gene, CDR1 is DFQATT and CDR2 is SNEGSKA (reference sequence). V lost 2 bases, J lost 1 base, and 9 bases stayed unmatched. In DNA form, the CDR3 reads TGCAGTGCTAGACCTTTAGCGGGAGAGGGTTCCTACGAGCAGTACTTC. Amino acids: CSARPLAGEGSYEQYF.

This chain uses TRBV9 with TRBJ2-5, with TRBD1 as a possible D gene (5 bases). The V end was cut by 1 base, the J end by 5 bases, with 12 bases between. This CDR3 is 14 amino acids long. The germline gives CDR1 SGDLS, CDR2 YYNGEE. CDR3 sequence reads: CASSVQGGLETQYF. CDR3 nucleotide sequence: TGTGCCAGCAGCGTACAGGGTGGCTTGGAGACCCAGTACTTC.

This clonotype occurred many times. The rearrangement joins TRBV15 to TRBJ2-7, with 7 bases fitting TRBD2. The germline CDR1 and CDR2 sequences are LNHNV and YYDKDF (reference sequence). Trimming cost V 0 bases and J 3 bases; bases outside gene matches: 5. The CDR3 is 15 amino acids. The CDR3 bases are TGTGCCACCAGCAGAGATGTGGGAGGGATCTACGAGCAGTACTTC. It codes for CATSRDVGGIYEQYF. Drawing the rest from reference TRBV15 and TRBJ2-7, the complete variable domain is DAMVIQNPRYQVTQFGKPVTLSCSQTLNHNVMYWYQQKSSQAPKLLFHYYDKDFNNEADTPDNFQSRRPNTSFCFLDIRSPGLGDTAMYLCATSRDVGGIYEQYFGPGTRLTVT.

Remarks on this clonotype: Given a much more abundant clone one base away, this may be a read error. The CDR3 here is CSDPVKETQYF. The CDR3 bases are TGCAGTGACCCGGTTAAAGAGACCCAGTACTTC. This chain joins TRBV20-1 and TRBJ2-5, with D unclear. This CDR3 region has 11 residues. Germline lookup yields CDR1 DFQATT and CDR2 SNEGSKA (reference sequence). With 7 bases removed from V and 3 bases from J, the gap between germline ends came to 9 bases.

This clonotype was picked up many times. The chain links TRBV7-9 to TRBJ2-2, with D unclear. CDR3 length: 12 amino acids. From germline, CDR1 is SEHNR and CDR2 FQNEAQ (reference sequence). V lost 5 bases and J lost 6, with 7 bases in between. This CDR3 reads CASSLTAGELFF. In DNA, the CDR3 is TGTGCCAGCAGCCTAACCGCCGGGGAGCTGTTTTTT.